The 21 T cell receptor beta chains below come from one sample, sequenced in a study of cytomegalovirus exposure and HLA in healthy donors. Primers for the PCR totalled 60 Vbeta and 13 Jbeta. TCRdb's table, derived via immunoSEQ multiplex PCR, lists solely in-frame clones and lacks some. Of roughly 140,000 clones in the sample, roughly 80% were seen once. Input material: PBMCs. Source of these receptors: a male donor in good health and CMV-seronegative.

The chain uses TRBV7-9 and TRBJ1-2; 9 nucleotides align to TRBD1. The CDR3 is 12 amino acids. V shed 5 bases and J 8 bases; nucleotides not matched to a gene: 3. The germline gives CDR1 SEHNR, CDR2 FQNEAQ (reference sequence). This CDR3 is CASSPDRGGYTF. Written as DNA, the CDR3 is TGTGCCAGCAGCCCGGACAGGGGAGGCTACACCTTC.

This chain links TRBV11-2 with TRBJ2-1; 9 bases map to TRBD2. Germline lookup yields CDR1 SGHAT and CDR2 FQNNGV. After removal of 3 bases from V and 2 bases from J, the junction contained 2 bases not matched to a gene. CDR3 length: 15 residues. The CDR3 coding sequence is TGTGCCAGCAGCTTCTTAGCGGGAGCCTACAATGAGCAGTTCTTC. This translates into CASSFLAGAYNEQFF.

The chain recombines TRBV7-2 with TRBJ2-4, with TRBD2 matching over 11 bases. This CDR3 region has 18 residues. Trimming cost V 4 bases and J 9 bases; bases outside gene matches: 17. The V gene's germline CDR1 is SGHTA and CDR2 FQGNSA. The CDR3 sequence: CASSSKASSGGKAVIQYF. The CDR3 bases are TGTGCCAGCAGCTCAAAGGCGTCTAGCGGGGGGAAGGCGGTCATTCAGTACTTC.

The chain is built from TRBV15 and TRBJ1-2; 9 bases line up with TRBD1. V shed 0 bases, J shed 8 bases, and the junction held 4 bases outside the gene matches. The CDR3 runs 14 residues. Germline values: CDR1 LNHNV, CDR2 YYDKDF (reference sequence). Written as DNA, the CDR3 is TGTGCCACCAGCAGAGAACAGGGGGCGGCCGGCTACACCTTC. Translation: CATSREQGAAGYTF.

The chain recombines TRBV11-3 with TRBJ2-1; the D is unclear. CDR3 length: 11 amino acids. The germline CDR1 and CDR2 sequences are SGHNT and YENEEA. The V gene lost 5 bases and the J gene lost 6 bases, with 5 bases spanning the gap. The CDR3 nucleotides are TGTGCCAGCAGCCCCATCAATGAGCAGTTCTTC. Its protein product is CASSPINEQFF. Filled out from reference TRBV11-3 and TRBJ2-1, the complete variable domain reads EAGVVQSPRYKIIEKKQPVAFWCNPISGHNTLYWYLQNLGQGPELLIRYENEEAVDDSQLPKDRFSAERLKGVDSTLKIQPAELGDSAVYLCASSPINEQFFGPGTRLTVL.

This rearrangement joins TRBV21-1 to TRBJ1-4; TRBD1, as called in the table, went unchecked against the DNA. TRBV21-1 is described as a pseudogene. The CDR3 spans 15 residues. The DNA for the CDR3 is TGTGCCAGCAGCAAAACAGATGCAACTAATGAAAAACTGTTTTTT. It translates to CASSKTDATNEKLFF.

The chain's CDR3 is CASSQDPTSGVYNEQFF. The CDR3 nucleotides are TGTGCCAGCAGCCAAGATCCTACTAGCGGGGTCTACAATGAGCAGTTCTTC. The chain employs TRBV4-2 and TRBJ2-1; 10 nucleotides agree with TRBD2. This CDR3 comprises 17 residues. Germline loops: CDR1 LGHNA, CDR2 YNFKEQ. V shed 0 bases and J 3 bases; nucleotides not matched to a gene: 5.

This clone was seen once. This chain connects TRBV28 to TRBJ2-7, with D unresolved. Trimming took 6 bases from V and 3 from J, leaving 6 bases between them. Germline values: CDR1 MDHEN, CDR2 SYDVKM. CDR3 length equals 11 residues. Here the CDR3 reads CASSLGYEQYF. CDR3 in DNA: TGTGCCAGCAGCCTAGGCTACGAGCAGTACTTC.

The genes are TRBV10-3 and TRBJ2-6; TRBD2 might be the D (7 bases). This CDR3 region has 18 residues. The germline V gene encodes CDR1 ENHRY and CDR2 SYGVKD. V lost 0 bases and J lost 0, with 12 bases in between. The DNA of the CDR3 is TGTGCCATCAGTGAGTCGTGGGGAGGGGGCTCTGGGGCCAACGTCCTGACTTTC. Its translation: CAISESWGGGSGANVLTF.

The chain has TRBV5-8 and TRBJ1-2, with TRBD1 matching over 7 bases. The CDR3 length is 15 residues. Losses at the gene ends were 1 base for V and 4 bases for J; bases not matched to a gene: 7. CDR1 SGHTS and CDR2 YDEGEE come from the germline V gene. The CDR3, as DNA: TGTGCCAGCAGCTTGACACAGGGGTTTGTCTATGGCTACACCTTC. Translating it yields CASSLTQGFVYGYTF.

The chain employs TRBV9 and TRBJ2-5; tentatively, D is TRBD2 (7 bases). The CDR3 length is 14 residues. With 4 bases removed from V and 3 bases from J, the gap between germline ends came to 13 bases. Germline V gene data show CDR1 as SGDLS and CDR2 as YYNGEE. Written as DNA, the CDR3 is TGTGCCAGCAGCCTCGGGGGGCCCAAAGAGACCCAGTACTTC. Translating it yields CASSLGGPKETQYF.

The chain is built from TRBV6-5 and TRBJ2-7, with TRBD1 matching 10 bases. This CDR3 contains 14 residues. V lost 2 bases, J lost 4 bases, and 2 bases stayed unmatched. CDR1 MNHEY and CDR2 SVGAGI come from the germline V gene. DNA for the CDR3: TGTGCCAGCAGTTACCGGGACAGGGGATACGAGCAGTACTTC. This gives the protein CASSYRDRGYEQYF.

This clone was seen more than once but under ten times. This chain joins TRBV7-9 and TRBJ2-2; D might be TRBD2 (6 bases). The CDR3 is 15 residues long. Trimming left V 6 bases short and J 3 bases short, with 14 bases between. Germline CDR1 is SEHNR and CDR2 is FQNEAQ (reference sequence). This CDR3 is CASSLGTGDTGELFF. The DNA for the CDR3 is TGTGCCAGCAGTCTAGGAACGGGAGACACCGGGGAGCTGTTTTTT.

This clone showed up just once. J is TRBJ1-3 and V is TRBV18; D is uncertain. The germline V gene has CDR1 KGHSH and CDR2 LQKENI. CDR3 size: 16 residues. V was pared by 3 bases and J by 0 bases, with 12 bases between. The CDR3 region is CASSPTTGISGNTIYF. Here the CDR3 DNA reads TGTGCCAGCTCACCTACCACCGGGATCTCTGGAAACACCATATATTTT.

The V and J genes are TRBV4-1 and TRBJ1-5; TRBD1 aligns across 7 bases. Germline V lookup: CDR1 MGHRA, CDR2 YSYEKL. After removal of 3 bases from V and 10 bases from J, the junction contained 15 bases not matched to a gene. This CDR3 has 16 residues. This CDR3 is CASSQVLGAGGSPQHF. Written as DNA, the CDR3 is TGCGCCAGCAGCCAGGTGCTTGGGGCAGGGGGTTCTCCCCAGCATTTT.

This rearrangement joins TRBV28 to TRBJ1-4, with TRBD1 matching 8 bases. Germline CDR1 is MDHEN and CDR2 is SYDVKM. V shed 5 bases and J 2 bases; nucleotides not matched to a gene: 4. This CDR3 comprises 15 residues. In DNA form, the CDR3 reads TGTGCCAGCAGTACACAGGGGGGCACTAATGAAAAACTGTTTTTT. Translated: CASSTQGGTNEKLFF.

This clone was recorded a few times. The chain employs TRBV12-5 and TRBJ2-7; a possible D gene is TRBD1 (6 bases). Trimming left V 6 bases short and J 4 bases short, with 19 bases between. Per the germline V gene, CDR1 is LGHNT and CDR2 is FRNRAP. The CDR3 spans 15 residues. In nucleotides, the CDR3 is TGTGCTAGTGGGGATTCTCCGACAGGCATTTACGAGCAGTACTTC. This translates into CASGDSPTGIYEQYF.

V is TRBV5-6 and J is TRBJ1-1; D call uncertain. The CDR3 runs 14 residues. Trimming took 1 base from V and 0 from J, leaving 7 bases between them. Looked up from germline, CDR1 is SGHDT and CDR2 is YYEEEE. The chain's CDR3 is CASSLIGVNTEAFF. Here the CDR3 DNA reads TGTGCCAGCAGCTTGATCGGGGTGAACACTGAAGCTTTCTTT.

The J gene is TRBJ2-1, the V gene TRBV6-5; 7 positions match TRBD1. Trimming at V came to 6 bases and at J to 5 bases, leaving 4 bases not matched to a gene. From germline, CDR1 is MNHEY and CDR2 SVGAGI. The CDR3 covers 13 residues. CDR3 region: CASSVGQHNEQFF. CDR3 coding DNA: TGTGCCAGCAGCGTGGGACAGCACAATGAGCAGTTCTTC.

The chain recombines TRBV28 with TRBJ1-2, with D perhaps matching TRBD1 (6 bases). CDR1 and CDR2 from the germline V gene are MDHEN and SYDVKM. V was trimmed by 3 bases and J by 7 bases, leaving 15 bases between them. CDR3 length: 14 amino acids. The DNA of the CDR3 is TGTGCCAGCAGTTTCCGAGGACAGACTGGTGGCTACACCTTC. Translation: CASSFRGQTGGYTF.

J is TRBJ2-7 and V is TRBV15, with TRBD1 matching 7 bases. The CDR3 loop spans 15 amino acids. The germline V gene encodes CDR1 LNHNV and CDR2 YYDKDF (reference sequence). V trimming: 1 base; J trimming: 0 bases; junction bases outside the gene matches: 3. The CDR3 DNA follows: TGTGCCACCAGCAGAGGGACAGGAAGCTCCTACGAGCAGTACTTC. Residues: CATSRGTGSSYEQYF.